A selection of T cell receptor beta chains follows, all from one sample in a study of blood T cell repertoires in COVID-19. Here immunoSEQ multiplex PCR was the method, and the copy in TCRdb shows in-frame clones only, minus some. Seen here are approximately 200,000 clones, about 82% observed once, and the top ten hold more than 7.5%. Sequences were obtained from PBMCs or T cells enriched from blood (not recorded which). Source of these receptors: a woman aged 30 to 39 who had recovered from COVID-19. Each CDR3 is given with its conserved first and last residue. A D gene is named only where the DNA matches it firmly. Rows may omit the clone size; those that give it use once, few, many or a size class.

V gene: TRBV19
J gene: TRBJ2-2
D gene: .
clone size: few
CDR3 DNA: TGTGCCAGTAGTTGGCGGGCGAACACCGGGGAGCTGTTTTTT
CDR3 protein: CASSWRANTGELFF

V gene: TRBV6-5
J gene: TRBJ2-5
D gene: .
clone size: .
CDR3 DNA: TGTGCCAGCAGTACGGACTCCAAAGAGACCCAGTACTTC
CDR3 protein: CASSTDSKETQYF

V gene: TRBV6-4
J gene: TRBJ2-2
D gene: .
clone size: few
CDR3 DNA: TGTGCCAGCAGTGGGGGCGCGAACACCGGGGAGCTGTTTTTT
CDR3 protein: CASSGGANTGELFF

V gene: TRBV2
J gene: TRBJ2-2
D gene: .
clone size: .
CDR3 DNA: TGTGCCAGCAGTGAAGCGCGGGCCGGGGAGCTGTTTTTT
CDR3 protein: CASSEARAGELFF

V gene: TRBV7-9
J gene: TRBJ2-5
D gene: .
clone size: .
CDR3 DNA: TGTGCCAGCAGCCTATCAGAGTTAGCGCCGACCCAGTACTTC
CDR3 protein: CASSLSELAPTQYF

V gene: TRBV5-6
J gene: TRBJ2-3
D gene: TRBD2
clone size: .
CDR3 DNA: TGTGCCAGCAGCTTGTGGCTAGCGGGAGTCGAAGATACGCAGTATTTT
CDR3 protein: CASSLWLAGVEDTQYF

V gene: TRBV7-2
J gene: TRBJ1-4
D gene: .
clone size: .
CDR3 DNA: TGTGCCAGCAGCTTATTGACAGGCCGTAATGAAAAACTGTTTTTT
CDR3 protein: CASSLLTGRNEKLFF

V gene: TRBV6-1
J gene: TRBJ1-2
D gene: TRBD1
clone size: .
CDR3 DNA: TGTGCCAGCAGTGAACGGGACAGGGGTGGCTATGGCTACACCTTC
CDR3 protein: CASSERDRGGYGYTF

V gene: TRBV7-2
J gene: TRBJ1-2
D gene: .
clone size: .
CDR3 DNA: TGTGCCAGCAGCTTAATAGGGCGGGACTATGGCTACACCTTC
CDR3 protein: CASSLIGRDYGYTF

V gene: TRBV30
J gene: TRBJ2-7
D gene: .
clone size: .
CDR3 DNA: TGTGCCTGGAGTGAGAGGGGGACCCACTACTACGAGCAGTACTTC
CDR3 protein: CAWSERGTHYYEQYF

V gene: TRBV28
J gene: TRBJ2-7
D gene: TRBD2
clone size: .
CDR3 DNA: TGTGCCAGCAGCGAGACTAGCGGCTCCTACGAGCAGTACTTC
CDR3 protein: CASSETSGSYEQYF

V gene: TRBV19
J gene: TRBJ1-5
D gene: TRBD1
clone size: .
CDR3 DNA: TGTGCCAGTAGTAGGGAGGGACAGGGGGTAAGCAATCAGCCCCAGCATTTT
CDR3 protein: CASSREGQGVSNQPQHF

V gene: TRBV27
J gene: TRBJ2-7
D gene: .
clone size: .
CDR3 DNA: TGTGCCAGCGGGGTCGGGGAATCCTACGAGCAGTACTTC
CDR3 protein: CASGVGESYEQYF

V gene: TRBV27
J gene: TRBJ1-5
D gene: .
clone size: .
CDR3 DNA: TGTGCCAGCAGTTCTCCGGGGGGAAATCAGCCCCAGCATTTT
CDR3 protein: CASSSPGGNQPQHF

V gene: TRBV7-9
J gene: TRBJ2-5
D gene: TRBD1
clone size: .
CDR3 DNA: TGTGCCAGCAGCTTAGCTCGACGCGGGACAGGGTTTGGAGAGACCCAGTACTTC
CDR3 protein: CASSLARRGTGFGETQYF

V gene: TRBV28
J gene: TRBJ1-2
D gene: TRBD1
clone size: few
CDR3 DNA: TGTGCCGCCCGGGACAGTTATCGATATGGCTACACCTTC
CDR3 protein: CAARDSYRYGYTF

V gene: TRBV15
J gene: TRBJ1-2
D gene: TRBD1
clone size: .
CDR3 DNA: TGTGCCACCAGGAGTTTGGGACAGCCTAACTATGGCTACACCTTC
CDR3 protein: CATRSLGQPNYGYTF

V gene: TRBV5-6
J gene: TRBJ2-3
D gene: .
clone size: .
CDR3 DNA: TGTGCCAGCAGCTTGGGGGGCGGAGACACAGATACGCAGTATTTT
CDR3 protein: CASSLGGGDTDTQYF

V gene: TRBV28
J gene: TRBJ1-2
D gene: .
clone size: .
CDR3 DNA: TGTGCCAGCAGAGAACAGGGCCTTAACTATGGCTACACCTTC
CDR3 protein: CASREQGLNYGYTF

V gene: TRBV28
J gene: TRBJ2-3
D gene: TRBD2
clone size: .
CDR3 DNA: TGTGCCAGCAGTCCCTCCTGGGGCGGGGGAACAGATACGCAGTATTTT
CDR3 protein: CASSPSWGGGTDTQYF

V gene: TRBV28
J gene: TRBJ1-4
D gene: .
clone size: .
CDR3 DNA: TGTGCCAGCAGTCAAAGGCAGGGAATTGAAAAACTGTTTTTT
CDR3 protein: CASSQRQGIEKLFF

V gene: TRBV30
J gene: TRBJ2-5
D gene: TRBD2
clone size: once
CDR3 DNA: TGTGCCTGGAGTGGCGGGGGGACACAAGAGACCCAGTACTTC
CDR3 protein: CAWSGGGTQETQYF

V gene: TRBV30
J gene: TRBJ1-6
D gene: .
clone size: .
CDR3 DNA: TGTGCCTGGAGAACAGGCGGGGATAATTCACCCCTCCACTTT
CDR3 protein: CAWRTGGDNSPLHF

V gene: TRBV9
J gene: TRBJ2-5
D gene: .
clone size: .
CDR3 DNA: TGTGCCAGCAGCGTAGGGAGAGGGTTGGGCCAGGAGACCCAGTACTTC
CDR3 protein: CASSVGRGLGQETQYF

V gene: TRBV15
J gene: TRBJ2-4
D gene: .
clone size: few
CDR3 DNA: TGTGCCACCAGCAGAGAGCACCCAACAGGGGGGGAAAACATTCAGTACTTC
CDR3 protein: CATSREHPTGGENIQYF

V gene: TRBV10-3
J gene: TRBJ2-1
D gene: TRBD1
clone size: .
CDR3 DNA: TGTGCCATCAGTACAGCGACAGGGGGCAACTACAATGAGCAGTTCTTC
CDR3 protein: CAISTATGGNYNEQFF

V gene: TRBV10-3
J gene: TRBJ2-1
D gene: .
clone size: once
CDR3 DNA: TGTGCCATCAGTGGACAGGGGACCCCCAGGACTAGAGACACCTACGGCTACAATGAGCAGTTCTTC
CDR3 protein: CAISGQGTPRTRDTYGYNEQFF

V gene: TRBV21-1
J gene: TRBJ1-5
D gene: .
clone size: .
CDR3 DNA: TGTGCCAGCAGCGACCAAAAGGGACAGAAAAGTTATAGCAATCAGCCCCAGCATTTT
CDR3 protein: CASSDQKGQKSYSNQPQHF

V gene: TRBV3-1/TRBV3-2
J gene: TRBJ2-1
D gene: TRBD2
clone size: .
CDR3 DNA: TGTGCCAGCAGCCCCCAGTATAGCGGGATTACCCCCGCCTACAATGAGCAGTTCTTC
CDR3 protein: CASSPQYSGITPAYNEQFF

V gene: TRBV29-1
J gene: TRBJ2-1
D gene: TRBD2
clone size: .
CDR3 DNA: TGCAGCGTGGGACTAGCATCGAATGAGCAGTTCTTC
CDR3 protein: CSVGLASNEQFF

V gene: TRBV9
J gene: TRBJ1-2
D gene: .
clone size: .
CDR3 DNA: TGTGCCAGCAGCTCTAATACAGGGATTCGTGGCTACACCTTC
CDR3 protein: CASSSNTGIRGYTF

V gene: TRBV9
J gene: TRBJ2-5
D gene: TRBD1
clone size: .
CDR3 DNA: TGTGCCAGCAGCTTAGGGACAGGTCAAGAGACCCAGTACTTC
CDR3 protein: CASSLGTGQETQYF

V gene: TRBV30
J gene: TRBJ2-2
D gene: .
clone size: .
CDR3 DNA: TGTGCCTGGAGTCAGGGAAAGGGCGGGGAGCTGTTTTTT
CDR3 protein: CAWSQGKGGELFF

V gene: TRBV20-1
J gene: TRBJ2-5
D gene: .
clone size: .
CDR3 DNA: TGCAGTGCTAGTTCCCTAGGGGAAGATCGGGAGACCCAGTACTTC
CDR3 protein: CSASSLGEDRETQYF

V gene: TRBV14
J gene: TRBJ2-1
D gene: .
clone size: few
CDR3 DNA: TGTGCCAGCAGCCAAGGACTAGGACGTAACAATGAGCAGTTCTTC
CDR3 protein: CASSQGLGRNNEQFF

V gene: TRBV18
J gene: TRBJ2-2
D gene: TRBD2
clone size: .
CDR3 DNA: TGTGCCAGCTCACCACCGAAACGGCGGACTAGCGGGACCACCGGGGAGCTGTTTTTT
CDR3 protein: CASSPPKRRTSGTTGELFF